The entry below describes one T cell receptor (beta chain). The assay was immunoSEQ multiplex PCR, and TCRdb's table has in-frame clones only and misses some. The repertoire has 330,000 or so clones, approximately 86% of them found once; the top ten carry approximately 9.3%. This entry belongs to a study of blood T cell repertoires in COVID-19. Turning to the study itself: There were acute and convalescent COVID-19 samples, and they came from the United States, Italy and Spain. PBMCs, B-cell-depleted T cells, or T cells provided the cDNA or gDNA that made up the material.

Followed longitudinally, the Seattle patients had been enrolled during active infection. Material: peripheral blood. This receptor was identified in a man aged 25 to 40 with COVID-19, enrolled during active disease.

The CDR3 bases are TGTGCCAGCAGCCCACAGGGGGGGCGGACTGAAGCTTTCTTT. Translated: CASSPQGGRTEAFF. The chain has TRBV11-2 and TRBJ1-1; 8 nucleotides line up with TRBD1. V was clipped by 5 bases and J by 5 bases; unmatched bases: 7. From germline, CDR1 is SGHAT and CDR2 FQNNGV. The CDR3 has 14 amino acids.